A selection of T cell receptor beta chains follows, all from one sample in a study of cytotoxic CD8 clonotypes in ibrutinib-treated CLL. Libraries were prepared by immunoSEQ multiplex PCR; TCRdb keeps only in-frame clonotypes and omits some of them. The sample records 250,000 to 350,000 clones, roughly 76% being singletons. This material consisted of PBMCs, taken at disease progression, from a patient treated with ibrutinib. The receptors were gathered from a human donor with chronic lymphocytic leukemia. Both conserved end residues are part of each CDR3. D genes are given only for firm matches. Only some rows state a clone size, as once, few, many or a class for expanded clones.

d_gene: TRBD2
j_gene: TRBJ2-7
v_gene: TRBV7-9
abundance: .
CDR3aa: CASIPWAGGGDYEQYF
CDR3nt: TGTGCCAGCATCCCCTGGGCTGGCGGGGGGGACTACGAGCAGTACTTC

d_gene: .
j_gene: TRBJ2-6
v_gene: TRBV2
abundance: .
CDR3aa: CARLYSGANVLTF
CDR3nt: TGTGCCAGGCTGTACTCTGGGGCCAACGTCCTGACTTTC

d_gene: .
j_gene: TRBJ2-7
v_gene: TRBV7-2
abundance: .
CDR3aa: CASSLGGRTYEQYF
CDR3nt: TGTGCCAGCAGCTTAGGGGGGCGTACCTACGAGCAGTACTTC

d_gene: .
j_gene: TRBJ2-7
v_gene: TRBV27
abundance: .
CDR3aa: CASSLSGGMLYEQYF
CDR3nt: TGTGCCAGCAGTTTATCGGGGGGTATGCTCTACGAGCAGTACTTC

d_gene: .
j_gene: TRBJ1-4
v_gene: TRBV5-8
abundance: .
CDR3aa: CASSLERVSNEKLFF
CDR3nt: TGTGCCAGCAGCTTGGAAAGGGTTTCTAATGAAAAACTGTTTTTT

d_gene: .
j_gene: TRBJ1-5
v_gene: TRBV25-1
abundance: few
CDR3aa: CASSAHCRDTGHF
CDR3nt: TGTGCCAGCAGTGCCCATTGCAGGGACACTGGGCATTTT

d_gene: TRBD1
j_gene: TRBJ1-3
v_gene: TRBV7-8
abundance: .
CDR3aa: CASTKFPGQGAGNTIYF
CDR3nt: TGTGCCAGCACCAAATTTCCGGGACAGGGGGCTGGAAACACCATATATTTT

d_gene: TRBD1
j_gene: TRBJ2-7
v_gene: TRBV5-1
abundance: .
CDR3aa: CASSLVGTGVYEQYF
CDR3nt: TGCGCCAGCAGCTTGGTAGGTACAGGGGTCTACGAGCAGTACTTC

d_gene: .
j_gene: TRBJ1-5
v_gene: TRBV6-6
abundance: .
CDR3aa: CASSRQLNQPQHF
CDR3nt: TGTGCCAGCAGTCGACAGCTCAATCAGCCCCAGCATTTT

d_gene: .
j_gene: TRBJ1-2
v_gene: TRBV6-4
abundance: few
CDR3aa: CASSDSAQNYGYTF
CDR3nt: TGTGCCAGCAGTGACTCGGCACAGAACTATGGCTACACCTTC